The entry that follows covers one TCR beta chain sequence. Its antigen is currently unknown. The data were obtained in a study of T-cell memory formation after mild COVID-19. For the study at large: TCR clusters were mostly donor specific. Overall study results and limits: Pre-infection memory already had some responding clones, implying cross-reactive memory joined. Contracting clones, day 15 to 85, had balanced CD4/CD8, and later expanders favored CD4+.

Constant-segment-primed 5'RACE gave TCR alpha and TCR beta cDNA libraries with sample barcodes and UMIs. TCRdb recomputed calls from the 5' RACE reads with MiXCR, one row per CDR3 protein. This sample has approximately 240,000 distinct CDR3 sequences; approximately 16% occur once, and the top ten carry approximately 3.5%. The germline V gene encodes CDR1 WSHSY and CDR2 SAAADI. With 8 bases removed from V and 2 bases from J, the gap between germline ends came to 16 bases. The CDR3 is made up of 14 amino acids. J is TRBJ2-7 and V is TRBV10-2, with D tentatively TRBD2 (6 bases). Sequencing was carried out using PBMCs or a T cell subset sorted from them (not recorded which). This clonotype was obtained from a man between 18 and 35 years old who had mild COVID-19 (a few samples of this study predate the infection). Cell type and time point are not known. CDR3 nucleotides: TGCGCCAGCGGGAAGCCGGGACTTACCTACGAGCAGTACTTC. Translated: CASGKPGLTYEQYF.